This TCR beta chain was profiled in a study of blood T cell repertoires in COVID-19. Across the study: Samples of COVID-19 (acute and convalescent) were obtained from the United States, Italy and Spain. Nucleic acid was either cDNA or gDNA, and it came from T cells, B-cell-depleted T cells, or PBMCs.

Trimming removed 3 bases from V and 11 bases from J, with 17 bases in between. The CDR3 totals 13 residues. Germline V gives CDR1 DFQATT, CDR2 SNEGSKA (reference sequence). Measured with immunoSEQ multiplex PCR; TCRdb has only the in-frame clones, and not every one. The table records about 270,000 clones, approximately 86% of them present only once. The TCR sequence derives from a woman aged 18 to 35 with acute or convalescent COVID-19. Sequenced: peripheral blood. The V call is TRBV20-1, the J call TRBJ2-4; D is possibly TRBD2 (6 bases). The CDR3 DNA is TGCAGTGCTAGTGTGGGAGGAGGGTCTTTTCAGTACTTC. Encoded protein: CSASVGGGSFQYF.